The source of this T cell receptor (beta chain) is a study of T cells in Graves' hyperthyroidism and ophthalmopathy. Among the patients, aged 18 to 65, hyperthyroidism was newly diagnosed and had lasted under 2 months. On the basis of clinical symptoms, serum thyroxine and TRAb, thyroid ultrasound and orbital computed tomography, diagnoses were made. Amplified TCR beta CDR3 regions came from RNA transcripts. First-round RT-PCR with HTBI primers amplified the TCR CDR3 region. TCRdb reanalysed the multiplex PCR reads using MiXCR and keeps one entry per CDR3 protein. This sample has about 500,000 distinct CDR3 sequences; 16% occur once, and the top ten carry 15% to 20%. CDR3 size: 13 residues. The V end was cut by 5 bases, the J end by 7 bases, with 16 bases between. Germline CDR1 is DFQATT and CDR2 is SNEGSKA (reference sequence). A remark on this clonotype: Its specificity is unknown.

Findings and limits, study-wide: Peripheral blood also featured most of the thyroid clonotypes expanded above 0.001.

This TCR was sampled from a young woman with Graves' hyperthyroidism. The material sequenced was blood. The chain has TRBV20-1 and TRBJ2-3; possibly TRBD2 for D (6 bases). The CDR3: CSAPPTSWNTQYF. CDR3 nucleotides: TGCAGTGCTCCCCCCACTAGCTGGAATACGCAGTATTTT.